These 17 T cell receptor beta chains were all obtained from the same sample, sequenced in a study of tumor and adjacent non-tumor tissue in lung cancer. TCRbeta libraries were built with three rounds of nested PCR, modified from ARM-PCR. One entry per CDR3 protein, called by TCRdb with MiXCR from the multiplex PCR reads. The sample records roughly 140,000 distinct CDR3 sequences, roughly 66% being singletons. RNA was extracted from bulk tissue without any cell sorting. The sample comprised lung tumor tissue. The source of these receptors is a man between 60 and 70 years old with small cell lung cancer.

The CDR3 sequence: CASNPTVNVLTF. For the CDR3, the DNA is TGTGCCAGCAACCCCACGGTCAACGTCCTGACTTTC. The V and J genes are TRBV11-3 and TRBJ2-6; D is undetermined. Germline CDR1 SGHNT, CDR2 YENEEA. The CDR3 consists of 12 residues. Trimming left V 7 bases short and J 9 bases short, with 10 bases between.

This clonotype turned up a few times. The chain recombines TRBV12-3 or TRBV12-4 with TRBJ1-5; 7 bases agree with TRBD1. Trimming removed 3 bases from V and 9 bases from J; junction bases left unmatched: 8. This CDR3 contains 14 residues. DNA of the CDR3: TGTGCCAGCAGTTTTGGACAGGTACCTACGCCCCAGCATTTT. Its translation: CASSFGQVPTPQHF.

This clonotype showed up many times. This chain connects TRBV25-1 to TRBJ1-1, with D unclear. The V end lost 5 bases, the J end lost 1 base, and 14 bases lay between the germline ends. This CDR3 contains 15 residues. Germline V CDR1 and CDR2: MGHDK, SYGVNS. In DNA, the CDR3 is TGTGCCAGCAGTAATCTCTGGGGAGAGAACACTGAAGCTTTCTTT. Residues: CASSNLWGENTEAFF.

On this clonotype itself: A read error is possible here, since a much larger clone lies one base away. The chain couples TRBV6-1 to TRBJ2-7; D uncertain. Between the trimmed V and J ends, which lost 2 bases and 3 bases, there was a span of 17 bases. Germline V gene sequence: CDR1 MNHNS, CDR2 SASEGT. The CDR3 totals 16 residues. DNA of the CDR3: TGTGCCAGCAGTGAAACCTATGCTAGGCACCTCTACGAGCAGTACTTC. Protein product: CASSETYARHLYEQYF.

Worth noting for this clonotype: Since the CDR3 does not end with the conserved phenylalanine or tryptophan, this likely comes from a read error. The chain employs TRBV11-3 and TRBJ2-1; D may correspond to TRBD1 or TRBD2 (7 bases each). Trimming pared 3 bases from V and 9 bases from J, leaving 24 bases between. Germline CDR1 reads SGHNT; CDR2 reads YENEEA. The CDR3 has 17 amino acids. DNA of the CDR3: TGTGCCAGCAGCTTCAGGCCAGGGGGAGGGATAAGCAGTGAGCAGTTCATC. This encodes CASSFRPGGGISSEQFI.

This clonotype occurred many times. In nucleotides, the CDR3 is TGTGCCTATGCGGGACAGGGGATGAACACCGGGGAGCTGTTTTTT. Translation gives CAYAGQGMNTGELFF. V usage is TRBV30 and J usage is TRBJ2-2, with 10 bases that match TRBD1. V was pared by 7 bases and J by 1 base, with 6 bases of the junction left unmatched. Germline V gene data show CDR1 as GTSNPN and CDR2 as SVGIG (reference sequence). The CDR3 length is 15 residues.

Of note for this clonotype: A single base separates this from a much larger clone, so it may be a read error. The chain joins TRBV29-1 to TRBJ2-1; 7 nucleotides match TRBD2. CDR3 length: 15 residues. Germline V gene data show CDR1 as SQVTM and CDR2 as ANQGSEA. The CDR3 reads CSLEDSSGNPNEQFF. DNA for the CDR3: TGCAGCCTTGAAGATTCCAGCGGGAACCCCAATGAGCAGTTCTTC.

Regarding this clonotype: The junction departs from the called germline gene at one end, perhaps through a read error. The V gene is TRBV6-5, the J gene TRBJ1-1, with D perhaps matching TRBD1 (6 bases). This CDR3 region has 13 residues. Per germline, CDR1 MNHEY and CDR2 SVGAGI. The CDR3 reads CVSSYIRGTEAFF. The DNA of the CDR3 is TGTGTCAGCAGTTACATTAGGGGGACTGAAGCTTTCTTT.

This clonotype was seen repeatedly, ten times or more. The CDR3 DNA reads as TGTGCCAGCAGTGATACGAGGACAGGCTCGCAGTATTTT. This codes for CASSDTRTGSQYF. The rearrangement joins TRBV6-1 to TRBJ2-3, with 7 nucleotides matching TRBD1. Germline lookup yields CDR1 MNHNS and CDR2 SASEGT. The V segment lost 3 bases and the J segment 10 bases; nucleotides outside the gene matches: 7. CDR3 size: 13 residues.

This clonotype was found a few times. A much larger clone lies one base from this, so it may be a read error. The J gene is TRBJ1-6, the V gene TRBV20-1; weak D call: TRBD1 (5 bases). Germline CDR1 and CDR2: DFQATT and SNEGSKA (reference sequence). V shed 5 bases and J shed 5 bases, with 10 bases lying between them. This CDR3 region has 13 residues. The CDR3 nucleotides read TGCAGTGCTGGATGGGGGGATAATTCACCCCTCCACTTT. This codes for CSAGWGDNSPLHF.

A note on this clonotype: Compared with germline, one end of the junction differs, possibly owing to a read error. The rearrangement uses TRBV4-2 and TRBJ1-1; no definite D call. CDR3 length: 13 amino acids. CDR1 and CDR2 from the germline V gene are LGHNA and YNFKEQ. Written as DNA, the CDR3 is TGTGCCAGCAGCCTCCCTGAGAACACTGGAGCTTTCTTT. This encodes CASSLPENTGAFF.

The genes are TRBV28 and TRBJ2-7, with no clear D. Trimming took off 4 bases at V and 0 bases at J, with 16 bases between the two ends. CDR3 length equals 16 residues. Germline CDR1 reads MDHEN; CDR2 reads SYDVKM. In nucleotides, the CDR3 is TGTGCCAGCAGTTCCCTGACGGACCCTAGCTCCTACGAGCAGTACTTC. It encodes CASSSLTDPSSYEQYF.

The V call is TRBV4-1, the J call TRBJ2-1; 10 bases line up with TRBD2. Losses at the gene ends were 1 base for V and 8 bases for J; bases not matched to a gene: 8. Germline V gene lookup returns CDR1 MGHRA and CDR2 YSYEKL. The CDR3 is 16 amino acids. DNA for the CDR3: TGCGCCAGCAGCCAAGTTATAGCGGGAGGATACTATGAGCAGTTCTTC. Translation gives CASSQVIAGGYYEQFF.

The V gene is TRBV6-6, the J gene TRBJ2-7; D uncertain. CDR3 length: 12 amino acids. The V gene's germline CDR1 is MNHNY and CDR2 SVGAGI (reference sequence). Trimming removed 4 bases at V and 0 bases at J, with 4 bases between. The DNA for the CDR3 is TGTGCCAGCAGTTCCCACTCCTACGAGCAGTACTTC. Translation gives CASSSHSYEQYF.

As for this clonotype: Since a much larger clone is just one base distant, this may be a read error. The rearrangement joins TRBV20-1 to TRBJ2-1, with TRBD2 as a possible D gene (5 bases). V shed 4 bases and J shed 6 bases, with 7 bases lying between them. Germline-derived CDR1 and CDR2 are DFQATT and SNEGSKA (reference sequence). The CDR3 is 11 amino acids. CDR3: CSAMTINEQFF. In nucleotides, the CDR3 is TGCAGTGCTATGACTATCAATGAGCAGTTCTTC.

This clonotype was observed many times. The V call is TRBV11-2, the J call TRBJ1-1, with D uncertain. Germline loops: CDR1 SGHAT, CDR2 FQNNGV. The CDR3 is 15 residues long. V lost 4 bases and J lost 9, with 21 bases in between. This CDR3 reads CASSSTNSGPLKAFF. The DNA for the CDR3 is TGTGCCAGCAGCTCGACCAACTCAGGACCGCTGAAAGCTTTCTTT.

The chain links TRBV11-2 to TRBJ2-1; 10 bases are a match to TRBD2. Germline V gene sequence: CDR1 SGHAT, CDR2 FQNNGV. The CDR3 has 15 amino acids. With 4 bases clipped from V and 4 bases from J, the junction kept 4 bases outside the gene matches. Written as DNA, the CDR3 is TGTGCCAGCAGCTATACTAGCGGGACTTACAATGAGCAGTTCTTC. As protein: CASSYTSGTYNEQFF.